This note documents a single TCR beta chain sequence. The sample is drawn from a study of T cell responses to AZD1222 COVID-19 vaccine. Libraries were prepared by immunoSEQ multiplex PCR; TCRdb keeps only in-frame clonotypes and omits some of them. The sample has around 140,000 clones. V was pared by 8 bases and J by 0 bases, with 13 bases between. CDR1 and CDR2 (germline): SEHNR, FQNEAQ (reference sequence). This CDR3 contains 14 residues. This sequence joins TRBV7-9 and TRBJ1-2; no clear D gene. Sequenced sample: peripheral blood. The clonotype originates from an adult in good health. In DNA form, the CDR3 reads TGTGCCAGCTGCCTCTGGCCCACTAACTATGGCTACACCTTC. Protein: CASCLWPTNYGYTF.